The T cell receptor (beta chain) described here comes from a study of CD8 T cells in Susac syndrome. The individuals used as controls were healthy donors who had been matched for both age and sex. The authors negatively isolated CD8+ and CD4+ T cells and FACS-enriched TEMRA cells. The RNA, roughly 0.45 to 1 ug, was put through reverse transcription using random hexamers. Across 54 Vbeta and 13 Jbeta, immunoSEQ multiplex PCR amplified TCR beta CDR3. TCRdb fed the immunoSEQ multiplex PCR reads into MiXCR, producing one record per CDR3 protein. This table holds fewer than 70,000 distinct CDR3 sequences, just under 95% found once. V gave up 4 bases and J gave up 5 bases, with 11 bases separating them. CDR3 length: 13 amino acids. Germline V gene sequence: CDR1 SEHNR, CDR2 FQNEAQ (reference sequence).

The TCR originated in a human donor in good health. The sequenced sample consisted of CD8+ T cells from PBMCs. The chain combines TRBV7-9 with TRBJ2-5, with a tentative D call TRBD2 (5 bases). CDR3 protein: CASSSGSAETQYF. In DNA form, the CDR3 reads TGTGCCAGCAGCTCCGGTAGCGCCGAGACCCAGTACTTC.